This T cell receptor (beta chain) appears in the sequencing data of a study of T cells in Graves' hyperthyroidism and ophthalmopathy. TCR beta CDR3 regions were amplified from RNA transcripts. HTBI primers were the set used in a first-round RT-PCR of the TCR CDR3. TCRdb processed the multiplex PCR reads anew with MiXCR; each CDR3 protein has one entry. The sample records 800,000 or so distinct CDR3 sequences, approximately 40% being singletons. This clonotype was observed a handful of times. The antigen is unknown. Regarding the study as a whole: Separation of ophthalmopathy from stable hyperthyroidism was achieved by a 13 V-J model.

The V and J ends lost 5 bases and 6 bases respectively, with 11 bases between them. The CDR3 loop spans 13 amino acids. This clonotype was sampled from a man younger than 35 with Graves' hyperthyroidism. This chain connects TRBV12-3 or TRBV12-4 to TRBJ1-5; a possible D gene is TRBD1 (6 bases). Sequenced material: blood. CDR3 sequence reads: CASSENRVQPQHF. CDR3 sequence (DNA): TGTGCCAGCAGTGAGAACAGGGTTCAGCCCCAGCATTTT.